The TCR beta chain described here comes from a study of response to subunit inactivated influenza vaccine. Whole-study findings and limits: Few new T cells, the authors suggested, are recruited by each seasonal influenza vaccination.

A remark on this clonotype: Its matching antigen is unknown.

From the RT-PCR reads, TCRdb called clonotypes with MiXCR, one entry per CDR3 protein. The sample holds over 650,000 distinct CDR3 sequences, under 20% seen once. This specimen was PBMCs from blood, taken 5 to 6 days after vaccination. This TCR was sampled from a man between 50 and 59 years old who received an inactivated influenza vaccine.

CDR3 region: CASNNLRETQYF. The CDR3 nucleotides read TGTGCCAGCAATAACCTACGCGAGACCCAGTACTTC. The chain has TRBV2 and TRBJ2-5; D is undetermined. Trimming shortened V by 7 bases and J by 5 bases, and 11 bases separated the two germline ends. CDR1 is SNHLY, CDR2 FYNNEI, per germline. The CDR3 contains 12 residues. Full variable domain (outside the CDR3, taken from reference TRBV2 and TRBJ2-5): EPEVTQTPSHQVTQMGQEVILRCVPISNHLYFYWYRQILGQKVEFLVSFYNNEISEKSEIFDDQFSVERPDGSNFTLKIRSTKLEDSAMYFCASNNLRETQYFGPGTRLLVL.